This T cell receptor beta chain came from a study of blood T cell repertoires in COVID-19. In the study overall: Sites in the United States, Italy and Spain provided acute and convalescent COVID-19 samples. T cells, B-cell-depleted T cells, or PBMCs provided the cDNA or gDNA that served as material.

In the original workflow: Counts of nucleated cells, estimated from reference gene primer amplification, were obtained. Sequencing was performed with immunoSEQ multiplex PCR; in TCRdb, only in-frame clones are kept and a portion is missing. V and J calls and clone size are given by that table; D and trimming were obtained from the DNA. The sample has about 50,000 clones; roughly 82% are singletons. This TCR was recovered from a human donor in a cohort sampled during active COVID-19. Sequencing used peripheral blood.

The CDR3 nucleotides read TGTGCCAGCAGTGAGCTAGGAGAGACCCAGTACTTC. Amino acid sequence: CASSELGETQYF. This sequence joins TRBV2 and TRBJ2-5; D not resolved. The germline gives CDR1 SNHLY, CDR2 FYNNEI. The CDR3 is 12 amino acids. With 3 bases removed from V and 4 bases from J, the gap between germline ends came to 6 bases.